One sample yielded the 2 T cell receptor beta chains listed below, sequenced in a study of blood T cell repertoires in COVID-19. The method was immunoSEQ multiplex PCR; TCRdb's version includes in-frame clones alone and lacks a portion of them. Here the sample spans approximately 390,000 clones, roughly 89% being singletons. The sample taken for sequencing was PBMCs or T cells enriched from blood (not recorded which). The source of these receptors is a woman aged 45-60 years who had recovered from COVID-19.

The rearrangement uses TRBV7-9 and TRBJ2-3, with TRBD2 matching over 9 bases. After removal of 2 bases from V and 2 bases from J, the junction contained 5 bases not matched to a gene. Germline V gene sequence: CDR1 SEHNR, CDR2 FQNEAQ (reference sequence). The length of the CDR3 is 16 residues. CDR3 loop: CASSLLSGGPTDTQYF. Written as DNA, the CDR3 is TGTGCCAGCAGCTTATTGAGCGGGGGGCCCACAGATACGCAGTATTTT.

The rearrangement joins TRBV11-2 to TRBJ2-7, with 8 bases identical to TRBD2. With V trimmed by 5 bases and J by 0 bases, 9 bases remained unmatched. There are 16 residues in the CDR3. Germline CDR1 reads SGHAT; CDR2 reads FQNNGV. The CDR3 sequence: CASSDPGGESSYEQYF. CDR3 coding DNA: TGTGCCAGCAGCGACCCGGGAGGGGAAAGCTCCTACGAGCAGTACTTC.